The clone carrying this T cell receptor beta chain appeared once. The antigen remains undetermined. This record comes from a study of T cell responses to AZD1222 COVID-19 vaccine. Study-wide findings and caveats: Clonal diversity was possibly underestimated, and white British individuals and females predominated among donors.

V shed 0 bases and J 7 bases; nucleotides not matched to a gene: 4. The germline gives CDR1 LGHDT, CDR2 YNNKEL (reference sequence). The CDR3 is made up of 14 amino acids. TCRdb's copy holds only in-frame clones and misses some; the assay was immunoSEQ multiplex PCR. The table includes some 96,000 clones, over 75% detected once. The sequencing here drew on peripheral blood, taken on day 0 of AZD1222 vaccination. This sequence joins TRBV3-1 (or the pseudogene TRBV3-2) and TRBJ1-2, with 8 bases fitting TRBD1. The TCR originated in an adult in good health. The CDR3 DNA is TGTGCCAGCAGCCAAGAGGCGACAGGGGTTGGCTACACCTTC. Its protein is CASSQEATGVGYTF.